A selection of T cell receptor beta chains follows, all from one sample in a study of T cell responses to AZD1222 COVID-19 vaccine. Generated by immunoSEQ multiplex PCR, the TCRdb table keeps only in-frame clones and is missing some. The table shows about 110,000 clones, with approximately 90% occurring only once. The sequencing here drew on peripheral blood, taken on day 0 of AZD1222 vaccination. The receptors stem from an adult in good health. CDR3s include the opening cysteine and the closing phenylalanine or tryptophan. Each record gives: J gene, clone size, D gene, V gene, CDR3 DNA, CDR3 protein. A D gene is named only where the DNA matches it firmly. Rows may omit the clone size; those that give it use once, few, many or a size class.

>TRBJ2-2|.|TRBD1|TRBV7-9
TGTGCCAGCAGAGATCAGGGGGCCACCGGGGAGCTGTTTTTT
CASRDQGATGELFF
>TRBJ1-2|.|TRBD1|TRBV6-5
TGTGCCAGCAGTATTGACAGGGCACCGAACTATGGCTACACCTTC
CASSIDRAPNYGYTF
>TRBJ2-5|.|TRBD2|TRBV28
TGTGCCAGCAGTTCCACTAGCGGGGGCCCTAACTGGGAGACCCAGTACTTC
CASSSTSGGPNWETQYF
>TRBJ1-5|.|.|TRBV12-3/TRBV12-4
TGTGCCAGCAGTCCGAGTGCGGGGGCCCAGCATTTT
CASSPSAGAQHF
>TRBJ2-5|.|TRBD2|TRBV5-4
TGTGCCAGCAGCACCTGGACTAGCGGGGGACAAGAGACCCAGTACTTC
CASSTWTSGGQETQYF
>TRBJ2-5|.|TRBD2|TRBV6-5
TGTGCCAGCAGTTACTCCTCTCGGGGGGGAGGAGAGACCCAGTACTTC
CASSYSSRGGGETQYF
>TRBJ1-1|.|.|TRBV11-3
TGTGCCAGCAGCTTCGGTGGACCTGAAGCTTTCTTT
CASSFGGPEAFF
>TRBJ2-1|.|.|TRBV27
TGTGCCAGCAGTGGGGTGGGGGGCCATGAGCAGTTCTTC
CASSGVGGHEQFF
>TRBJ2-1|.|TRBD1|TRBV3-1/TRBV3-2
TGTGCCAGCAGCCTCCTAATCCGGGACAGGGGTAATGAGCAGTTCTTC
CASSLLIRDRGNEQFF
>TRBJ2-5|.|TRBD1|TRBV2
TGTGCCAGCAAGCTGGCAGGGGGCCAGGAGACCCAGTACTTC
CASKLAGGQETQYF
>TRBJ2-2|.|.|TRBV7-2
TGTGCCAGCAGCTCCCCCGGGAATACGAACACCGGGGAGCTGTTTTTT
CASSSPGNTNTGELFF
>TRBJ2-7|.|.|TRBV6-5
TGTGCCAGCAGATACAGTTTCTCCCGACCATACGAGCAGTACTTC
CASRYSFSRPYEQYF
>TRBJ1-6|.|.|TRBV11-3
TGTGCCAGCAGCACGGGACACCAAAATAATTCACCCCTCCACTTT
CASSTGHQNNSPLHF
>TRBJ2-3|once|.|TRBV9
TGTGCCAGCAGCAGGGACTTAGGCACAGATACGCAGTATTTT
CASSRDLGTDTQYF
>TRBJ1-3|.|.|TRBV3-1/TRBV3-2
TGTGCCAGCAGCCAATCCAACCGACCCAATGGAAACACCATATATTTT
CASSQSNRPNGNTIYF
>TRBJ1-2|.|TRBD1|TRBV5-1
TGCGCCAGCAGCTTTGGGACAGGGTCCTACTATGGCTACACCTTC
CASSFGTGSYYGYTF
>TRBJ2-5|.|TRBD1|TRBV6-2/TRBV6-3
TGTGCCAGCAGCCCCTTCGGACAGGGGAGACCTCAAGAGACCCAGTACTTC
CASSPFGQGRPQETQYF
>TRBJ2-2|.|TRBD1|TRBV25-1
TGTGCCAGCACAACCGGGACAGGGGGGACCGGGGAGCTGTTTTTT
CASTTGTGGTGELFF
>TRBJ2-1|.|.|TRBV9
TGTGCCAGCACCAGTAGCCAGAGCCCCTACAATGAGCAGTTCTTC
CASTSSQSPYNEQFF
>TRBJ2-1|.|.|TRBV6-1
TGTGCCAGCAGTGACGGCGGATCCTACAATGAGCAGTTCTTC
CASSDGGSYNEQFF
>TRBJ1-6|.|.|TRBV3-1/TRBV3-2
TGTGCCAGCAGCCAAGATATAAAGGGCACCCTCCACTTT
CASSQDIKGTLHF
>TRBJ2-5|.|.|TRBV5-4
TGTGCCAGCAGCTTGGGGGGTAGGGGAGGAAGCCAAGAGACCCAGTACTTC
CASSLGGRGGSQETQYF
>TRBJ2-7|few|TRBD2|TRBV5-4
TGTGCCAGCAGCTTAGCCGCAACTAGCGGGACCTACGAGCAGTACTTC
CASSLAATSGTYEQYF
>TRBJ1-4|.|.|TRBV5-5
TGTGCCAGCAGCTTGGGAGGGAGGCCTAATGAAAAACTGTTTTTT
CASSLGGRPNEKLFF
>TRBJ1-1|.|.|TRBV29-1
TGCAGCGTTGTTGAGGGGACCACTGAAGCTTTCTTT
CSVVEGTTEAFF
>TRBJ1-1|.|TRBD1|TRBV11-3
TGTGCCAGCAGCTTAAACTTTAGGGGGCGCGGAGCTGAAGCTTTCTTT
CASSLNFRGRGAEAFF
>TRBJ1-6|once|TRBD1|TRBV6-5
TGTGCCAGCAGGGGGACAGCCCAAACAAATTCACCCCTCCACTTT
CASRGTAQTNSPLHF
>TRBJ2-1|.|.|TRBV19
TGTGCCAGTAGTATTTTCGGCAGTAGCAATGAGCAGTTCTTC
CASSIFGSSNEQFF
>TRBJ1-3|.|.|TRBV2
TGTGCCAGCAGTGATTACGGATCTCCTGGAAACACCATATATTTT
CASSDYGSPGNTIYF
>TRBJ1-5|once|TRBD1|TRBV7-9
TGTGCCAGCAGTAGATTTACCGGGACAGGGAAAGATCAGCCCCAGCATTTT
CASSRFTGTGKDQPQHF
>TRBJ1-1|.|.|TRBV5-1
TGCGCCAGCAGCTTGACAGGGTCAGGGAACACTGAAGCTTTCTTT
CASSLTGSGNTEAFF
>TRBJ1-1|.|.|TRBV5-4
TGTGCCAGCAGCTTGGCGCAGGGCGTGGCTGAAGCTTTCTTT
CASSLAQGVAEAFF
>TRBJ2-7|.|.|TRBV6-1
TGTGCCAGCAGTGAATCGTCGGGATACTCCTACGAGCAGTACTTC
CASSESSGYSYEQYF
>TRBJ2-7|.|TRBD1|TRBV5-1
TGCGCCAGCAGCACGGGACAGGGCACGGGCGAGCAGTACTTC
CASSTGQGTGEQYF
>TRBJ1-2|.|.|TRBV28
TGTGCCAGCAGTCAAAAGACAGGTGTCTATGGCTACACCTTC
CASSQKTGVYGYTF
>TRBJ2-5|.|TRBD1|TRBV11-2
TGTGCCAGCAGCTCCGACAGGGGGGAGACCCAGTACTTC
CASSSDRGETQYF
>TRBJ1-1|.|.|TRBV18
TGTGCCAGCTCACCATTCCAGTACACTGAAGCTTTCTTT
CASSPFQYTEAFF
>TRBJ1-5|.|.|TRBV5-5
TGTGCCAGCAGCTTGATGGGGCAGCCCCAGCATTTT
CASSLMGQPQHF
>TRBJ1-2|.|TRBD1|TRBV13
TGTGCCAGCAGTCGGACAGGCAACTATGGCTACACCTTC
CASSRTGNYGYTF
>TRBJ2-7|.|.|TRBV5-5
TGTGCCAGCAGTCCCGCCTACGAGCAGTACTTC
CASSPAYEQYF
>TRBJ2-7|.|TRBD1|TRBV7-9
TGTGCCAGCAGCAACCGGGACAGATACGAGCAGTACTTC
CASSNRDRYEQYF
>TRBJ2-1|.|TRBD2|TRBV4-2
TGTGCCAGCAGCCAGGCCGGGACTAGCGAACCCAATGAGCAGTTCTTC
CASSQAGTSEPNEQFF
>TRBJ1-5|.|TRBD1|TRBV19
TGTGCCAGTAGTGTTCAGGGGGTAAGCAATCAGCCCCAGCATTTT
CASSVQGVSNQPQHF
>TRBJ2-1|.|.|TRBV5-1
TGCGCCAGCAGCCCCCCGGGGGCGGGCAATGAGCAGTTCTTC
CASSPPGAGNEQFF
>TRBJ2-5|.|.|TRBV5-1
TGCGCCAGCAGCTTGACAGGGAAACCAGAGACCCAGTACTTC
CASSLTGKPETQYF
>TRBJ2-7|.|TRBD1|TRBV28
TGTGCCAGAAGGGGATTTTTTAGACAGGGGTCCTACGAGCAGTACTTC
CARRGFFRQGSYEQYF
>TRBJ2-7|.|.|TRBV5-1
TGCGCCAGCAGCTTGAGCGGGCGGAGCTCCTACGAGCAGTACTTC
CASSLSGRSSYEQYF
>TRBJ2-7|.|.|TRBV30
TGTGCCTGGAAGTCAAAATGGGGCTACGAGCAGTACTTC
CAWKSKWGYEQYF
>TRBJ2-7|.|.|TRBV3-1/TRBV3-2
TGTGCCAGCAGCCAAGATCACGGCTACGAGCAGTACTTC
CASSQDHGYEQYF
>TRBJ1-1|.|.|TRBV3-1/TRBV3-2
TGTGCCAGCAGCCAAGGCGCAGGGGTAGACACTGAAGCTTTCTTT
CASSQGAGVDTEAFF
>TRBJ1-5|.|.|TRBV7-9
TGTGCCAGCAGCCCGGGACATAGCAATCAGCCCCAGCATTTT
CASSPGHSNQPQHF
>TRBJ2-2|.|TRBD1|TRBV19
TGTGCCAGTAGGGTGGGACAGGCGAACACCGGGGAGCTGTTTTTT
CASRVGQANTGELFF